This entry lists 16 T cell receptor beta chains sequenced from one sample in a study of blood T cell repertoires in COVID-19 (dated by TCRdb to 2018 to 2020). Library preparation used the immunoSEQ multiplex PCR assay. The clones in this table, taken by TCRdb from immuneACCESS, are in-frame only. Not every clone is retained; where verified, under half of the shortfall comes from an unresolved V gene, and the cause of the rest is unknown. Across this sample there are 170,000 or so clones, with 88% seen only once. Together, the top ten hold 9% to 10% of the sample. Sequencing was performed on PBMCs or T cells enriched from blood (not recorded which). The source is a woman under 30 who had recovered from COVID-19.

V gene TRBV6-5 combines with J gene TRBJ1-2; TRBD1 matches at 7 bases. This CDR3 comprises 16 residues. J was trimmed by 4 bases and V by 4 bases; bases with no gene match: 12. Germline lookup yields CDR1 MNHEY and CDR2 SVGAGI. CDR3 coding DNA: TGTGCCAGCAGTTTATCTCCCGGGACAGAGTTCTATGGCTACACCTTC. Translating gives CASSLSPGTEFYGYTF.

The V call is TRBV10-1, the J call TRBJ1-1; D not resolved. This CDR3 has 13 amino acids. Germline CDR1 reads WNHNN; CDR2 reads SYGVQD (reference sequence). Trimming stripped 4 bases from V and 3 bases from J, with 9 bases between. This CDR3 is CASSGTADTEAFF. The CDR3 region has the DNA TGCGCCAGCAGTGGAACAGCCGACACTGAAGCTTTCTTT.

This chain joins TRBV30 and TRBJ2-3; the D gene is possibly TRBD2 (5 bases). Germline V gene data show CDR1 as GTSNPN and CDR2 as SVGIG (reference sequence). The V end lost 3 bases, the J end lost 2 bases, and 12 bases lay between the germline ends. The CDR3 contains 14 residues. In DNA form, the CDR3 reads TGTGCCTGGAGCAGGAGCGGATTCACAGATACGCAGTATTTT. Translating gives CAWSRSGFTDTQYF. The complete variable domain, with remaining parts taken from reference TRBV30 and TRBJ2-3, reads SQTIHQWPATLVQPVGSPLSLECTVEGTSNPNLYWYRQAAGRGLQLLFYSVGIGQISSEVPQNLSASRPQDRQFILSSKKLLLSDSGFYLCAWSRSGFTDTQYFGPGTRLTVL.

The CDR3 coding sequence is TGTGCCAGCAGTGAGTACGGAGACGGGACAGATACGCAGTATTTT. This sequence encodes CASSEYGDGTDTQYF. The chain employs TRBV2 and TRBJ2-3, with D unresolved. CDR1 is SNHLY and CDR2 is FYNNEI in the germline V gene. The ends were cut back, 3 bases at V and 3 bases at J, with 13 bases in the middle. The CDR3 loop spans 15 amino acids.

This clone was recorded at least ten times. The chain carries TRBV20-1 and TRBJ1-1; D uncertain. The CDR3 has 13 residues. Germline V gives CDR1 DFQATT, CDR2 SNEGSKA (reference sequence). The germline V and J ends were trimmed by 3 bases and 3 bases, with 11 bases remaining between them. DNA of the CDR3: TGCAGTGCTAGTGATGGGCGCGACACTGAAGCTTTCTTT. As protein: CSASDGRDTEAFF.

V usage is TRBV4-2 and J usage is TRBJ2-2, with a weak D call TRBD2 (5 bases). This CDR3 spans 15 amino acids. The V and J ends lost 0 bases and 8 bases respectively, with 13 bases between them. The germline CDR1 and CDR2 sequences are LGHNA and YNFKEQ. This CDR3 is CASSQDVGLPGELFF. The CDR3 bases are TGTGCCAGCAGCCAAGATGTAGGACTGCCGGGGGAGCTGTTTTTT.

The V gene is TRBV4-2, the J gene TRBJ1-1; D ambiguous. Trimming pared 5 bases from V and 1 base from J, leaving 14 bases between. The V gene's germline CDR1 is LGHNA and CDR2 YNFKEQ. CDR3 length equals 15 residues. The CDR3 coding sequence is TGTGCCAGCAGCGAAATTTACACAGAGAACACTGAAGCTTTCTTT. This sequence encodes CASSEIYTENTEAFF.

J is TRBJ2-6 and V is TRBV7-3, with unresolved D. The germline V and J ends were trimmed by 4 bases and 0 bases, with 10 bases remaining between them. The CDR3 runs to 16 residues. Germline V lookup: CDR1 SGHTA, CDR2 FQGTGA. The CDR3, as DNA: TGTGCCAGCAGCTCCGTCGTAGACTCTGGGGCCAACGTCCTGACTTTC. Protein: CASSSVVDSGANVLTF.

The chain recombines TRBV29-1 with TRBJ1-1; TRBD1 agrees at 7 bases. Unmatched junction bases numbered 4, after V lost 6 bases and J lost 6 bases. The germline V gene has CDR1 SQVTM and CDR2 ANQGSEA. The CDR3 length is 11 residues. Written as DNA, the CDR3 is TGCAGCGTCGGCGGGACAGCTGAAGCTTTCTTT. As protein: CSVGGTAEAFF.

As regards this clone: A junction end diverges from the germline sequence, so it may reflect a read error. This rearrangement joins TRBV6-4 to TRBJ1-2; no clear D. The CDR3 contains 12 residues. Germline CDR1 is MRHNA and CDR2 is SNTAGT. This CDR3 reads CASSDRGRNRAF. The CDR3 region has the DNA TGTGCCAGCAGTGACCGCGGGCGGAACCGAGCCTTC.

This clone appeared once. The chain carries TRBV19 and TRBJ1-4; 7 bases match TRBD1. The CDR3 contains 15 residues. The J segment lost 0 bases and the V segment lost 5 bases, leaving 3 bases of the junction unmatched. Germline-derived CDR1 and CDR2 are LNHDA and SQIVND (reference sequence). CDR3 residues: CASSDGTATNEKLFF. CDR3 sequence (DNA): TGTGCCAGTAGTGACGGGACAGCAACTAATGAAAAACTGTTTTTT.

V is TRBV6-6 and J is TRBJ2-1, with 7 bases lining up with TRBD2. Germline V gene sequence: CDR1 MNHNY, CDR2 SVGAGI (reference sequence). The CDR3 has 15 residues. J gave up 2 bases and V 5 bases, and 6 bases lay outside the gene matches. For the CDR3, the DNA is TGTGCCAGCAGTCTTAGCGGGCCGGCCTACAATGAGCAGTTCTTC. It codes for CASSLSGPAYNEQFF.

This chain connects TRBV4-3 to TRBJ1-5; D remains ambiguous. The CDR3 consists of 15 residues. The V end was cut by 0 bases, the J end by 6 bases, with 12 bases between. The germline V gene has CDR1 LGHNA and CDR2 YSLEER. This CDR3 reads CASSQELQVGQPQHF. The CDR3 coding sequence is TGCGCCAGCAGCCAAGAGTTGCAGGTCGGTCAGCCCCAGCATTTT.

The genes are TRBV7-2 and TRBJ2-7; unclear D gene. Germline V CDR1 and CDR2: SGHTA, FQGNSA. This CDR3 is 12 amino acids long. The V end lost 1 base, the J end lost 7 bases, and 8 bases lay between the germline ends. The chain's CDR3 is CASSLVGREQYF. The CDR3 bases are TGTGCCAGCAGCTTAGTCGGTCGAGAGCAGTACTTC.

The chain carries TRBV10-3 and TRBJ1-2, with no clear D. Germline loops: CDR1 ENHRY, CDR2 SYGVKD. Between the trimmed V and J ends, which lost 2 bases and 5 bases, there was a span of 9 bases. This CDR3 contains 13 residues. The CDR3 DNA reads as TGTGCCATCAGTGAGATACAGTCTTATGGCTACACCTTC. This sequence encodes CAISEIQSYGYTF.

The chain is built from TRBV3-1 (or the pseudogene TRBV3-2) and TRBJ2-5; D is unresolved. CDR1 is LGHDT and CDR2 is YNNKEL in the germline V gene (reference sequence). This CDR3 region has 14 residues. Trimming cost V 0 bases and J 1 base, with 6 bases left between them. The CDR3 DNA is TGTGCCAGCAGCCAAGATACAGTCCAAGAGACCCAGTACTTC. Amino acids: CASSQDTVQETQYF.